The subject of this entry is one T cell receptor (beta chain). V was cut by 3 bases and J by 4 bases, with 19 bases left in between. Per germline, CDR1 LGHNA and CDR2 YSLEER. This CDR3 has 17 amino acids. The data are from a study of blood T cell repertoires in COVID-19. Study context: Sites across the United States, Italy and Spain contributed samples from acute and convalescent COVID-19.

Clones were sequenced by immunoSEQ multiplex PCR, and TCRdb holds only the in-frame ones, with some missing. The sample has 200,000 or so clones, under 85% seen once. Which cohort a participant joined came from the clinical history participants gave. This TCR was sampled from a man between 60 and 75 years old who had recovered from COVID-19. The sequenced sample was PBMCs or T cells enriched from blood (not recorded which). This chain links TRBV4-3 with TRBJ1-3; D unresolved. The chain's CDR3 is CASSHDYRGVRGNTIYF. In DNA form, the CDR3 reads TGCGCCAGCAGCCATGACTATCGCGGGGTGCGGGGAAACACCATATATTTT.